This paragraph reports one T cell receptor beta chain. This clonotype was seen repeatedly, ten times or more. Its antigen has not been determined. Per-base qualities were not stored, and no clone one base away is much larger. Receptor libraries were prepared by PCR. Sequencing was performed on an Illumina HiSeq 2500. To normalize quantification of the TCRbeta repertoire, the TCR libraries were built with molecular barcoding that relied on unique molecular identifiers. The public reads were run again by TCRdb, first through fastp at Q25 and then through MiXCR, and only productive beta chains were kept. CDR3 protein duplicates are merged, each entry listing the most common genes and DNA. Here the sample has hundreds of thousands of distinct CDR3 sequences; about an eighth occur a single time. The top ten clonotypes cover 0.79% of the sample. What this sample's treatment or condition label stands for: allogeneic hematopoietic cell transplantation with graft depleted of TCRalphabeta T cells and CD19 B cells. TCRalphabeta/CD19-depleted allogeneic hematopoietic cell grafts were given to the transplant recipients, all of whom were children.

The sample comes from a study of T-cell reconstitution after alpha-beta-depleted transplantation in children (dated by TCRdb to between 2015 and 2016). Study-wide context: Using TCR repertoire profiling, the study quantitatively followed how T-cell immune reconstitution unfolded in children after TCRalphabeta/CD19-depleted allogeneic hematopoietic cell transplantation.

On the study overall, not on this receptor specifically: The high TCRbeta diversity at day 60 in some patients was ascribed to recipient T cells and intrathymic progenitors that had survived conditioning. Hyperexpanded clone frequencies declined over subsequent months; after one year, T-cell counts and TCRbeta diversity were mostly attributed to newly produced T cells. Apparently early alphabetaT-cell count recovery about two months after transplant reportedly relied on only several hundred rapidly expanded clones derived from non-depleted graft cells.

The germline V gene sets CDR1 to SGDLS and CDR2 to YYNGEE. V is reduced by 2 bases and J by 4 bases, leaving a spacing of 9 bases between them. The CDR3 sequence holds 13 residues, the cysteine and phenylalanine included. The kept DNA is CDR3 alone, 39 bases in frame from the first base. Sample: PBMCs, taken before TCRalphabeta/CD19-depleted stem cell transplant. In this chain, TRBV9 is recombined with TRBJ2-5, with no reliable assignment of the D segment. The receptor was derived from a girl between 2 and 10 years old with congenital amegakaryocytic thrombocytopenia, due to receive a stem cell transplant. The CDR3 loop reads CASSVSVRETQYF. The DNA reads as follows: TGTGCCAGCAGCGTGTCGGTGAGAGAGACCCAGTACTTC. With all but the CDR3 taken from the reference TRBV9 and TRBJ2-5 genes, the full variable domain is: DSGVTQTPKHLITATGQRVTLRCSPRSGDLSVYWYQQSLDQGLQFLIQYYNGEERAKGNILERFSAQQFPDLHSELNLSSLELGDSALYFCASSVSVRETQYFGPGTRLLVL.